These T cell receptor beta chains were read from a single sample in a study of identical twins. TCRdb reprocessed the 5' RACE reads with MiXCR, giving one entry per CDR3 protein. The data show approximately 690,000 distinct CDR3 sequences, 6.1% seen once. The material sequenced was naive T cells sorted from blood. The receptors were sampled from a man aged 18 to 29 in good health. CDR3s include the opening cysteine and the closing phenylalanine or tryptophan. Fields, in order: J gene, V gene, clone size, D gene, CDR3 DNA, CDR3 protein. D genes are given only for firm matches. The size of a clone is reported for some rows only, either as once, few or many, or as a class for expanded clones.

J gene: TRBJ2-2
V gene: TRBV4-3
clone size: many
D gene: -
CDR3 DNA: TGCGCCAGCAGCCAAGGAAAAACCGGGGAGCTGTTTTTT
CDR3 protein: CASSQGKTGELFF

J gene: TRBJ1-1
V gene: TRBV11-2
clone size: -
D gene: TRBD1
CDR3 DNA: TGTGCCAGCAGCCGACTAGTAGGATCCACGACGGACAGGAAGAACACTGAAGCTTTCTTT
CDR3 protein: CASSRLVGSTTDRKNTEAFF

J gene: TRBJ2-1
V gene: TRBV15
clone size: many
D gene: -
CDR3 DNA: TGTGCCACCAGCAGAGGCGACTATGAGCAGTTCTTC
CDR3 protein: CATSRGDYEQFF

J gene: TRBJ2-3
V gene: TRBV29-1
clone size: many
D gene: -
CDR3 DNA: TGCAGCGTTGAGCGAGGGCCAGATACGCAGTATTTT
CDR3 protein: CSVERGPDTQYF

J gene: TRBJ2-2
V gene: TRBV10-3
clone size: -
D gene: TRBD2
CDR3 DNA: TGTGCCATCAGCAAGCGGGAGGGCACCGGGGAGCTGTTTTTT
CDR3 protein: CAISKREGTGELFF

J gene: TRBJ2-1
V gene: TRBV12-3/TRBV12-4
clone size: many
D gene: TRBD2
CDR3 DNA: TGTGCCAGCAGCAATAGCGGGGGAGGCCCCTACAATGAGCAGTTCTTC
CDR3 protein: CASSNSGGGPYNEQFF

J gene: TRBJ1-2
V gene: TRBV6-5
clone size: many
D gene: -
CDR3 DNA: TGTGCCAGCAGTTACTCGTCAGGATCGGTGGGCTACACCTTC
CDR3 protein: CASSYSSGSVGYTF

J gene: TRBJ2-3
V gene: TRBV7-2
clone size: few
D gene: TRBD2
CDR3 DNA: TGTGCCAGCAGCCCCGGGACGGGAGGCGAGGGGCAGTATTTT
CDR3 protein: CASSPGTGGEGQYF

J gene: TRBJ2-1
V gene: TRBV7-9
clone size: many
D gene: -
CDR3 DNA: TGTGCCAGCAGCGCCCAGGGTGGGCAGGGGATCTACAATGAGCAGTTCTTC
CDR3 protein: CASSAQGGQGIYNEQFF

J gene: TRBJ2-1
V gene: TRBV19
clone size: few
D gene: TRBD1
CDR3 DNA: TGTGCCAGCGGACGGGACAGAAGATACAATGAGCAGTTCTTC
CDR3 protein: CASGRDRRYNEQFF

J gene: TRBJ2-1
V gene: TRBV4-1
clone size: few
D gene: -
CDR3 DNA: TGCGCCAGCAGCCAAGGGGGCTTCAATGAGCAGTTCTTC
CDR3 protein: CASSQGGFNEQFF

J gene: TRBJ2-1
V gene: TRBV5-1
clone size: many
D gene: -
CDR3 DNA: TGCGCCAGCAGCTGGCAGGGGTATGAGCAGTTCTTC
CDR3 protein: CASSWQGYEQFF

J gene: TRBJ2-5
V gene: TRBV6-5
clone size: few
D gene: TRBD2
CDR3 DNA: TGTGCCAGCAGTTACTCGAGAGGTCGGGGGAGGGCGTCGCAAGAGACCCAGTACTTC
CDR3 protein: CASSYSRGRGRASQETQYF

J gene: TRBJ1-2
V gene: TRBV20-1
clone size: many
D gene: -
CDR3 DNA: TGCAGTGCTGGAGAGGCCGGGAAAGGTGGCTACACCTTC
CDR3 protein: CSAGEAGKGGYTF

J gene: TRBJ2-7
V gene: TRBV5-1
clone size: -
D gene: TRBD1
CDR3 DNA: TGCGCCAGCAGCTGGACTGCGGGACAGGGCTACGAGCAGTACTTC
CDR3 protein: CASSWTAGQGYEQYF

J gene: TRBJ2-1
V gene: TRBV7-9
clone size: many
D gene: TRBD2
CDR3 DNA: TGTGCCAGCAGCCCCCTCGAGAAGCGGGAGTTCAATGAGCAGTTCTTC
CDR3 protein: CASSPLEKREFNEQFF

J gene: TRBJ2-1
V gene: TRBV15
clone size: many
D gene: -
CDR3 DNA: TGTGCCACCAGCAAAACTAGGGGTATGGGGGATGAGCAGTTCTTC
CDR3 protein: CATSKTRGMGDEQFF

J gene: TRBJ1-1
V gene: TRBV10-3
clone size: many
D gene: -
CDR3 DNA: TGTGCCATCAGTGAGTCGGAGACAGCATTGAACACTGAAGCTTTCTTT
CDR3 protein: CAISESETALNTEAFF

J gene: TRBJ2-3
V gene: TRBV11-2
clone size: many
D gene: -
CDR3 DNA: TGTGCCAGCAGCTCTTGGACCTCCTTCTTCACAGATACGCAGTATTTT
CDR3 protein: CASSSWTSFFTDTQYF

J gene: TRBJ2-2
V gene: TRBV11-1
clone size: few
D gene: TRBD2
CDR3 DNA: TGTGCCAGCACCTCACAATTCCAGAGCGGGAAGGACACCGGGGAGCTGTTTTTT
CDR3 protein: CASTSQFQSGKDTGELFF

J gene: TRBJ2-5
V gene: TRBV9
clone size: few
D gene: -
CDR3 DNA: TGTGCCAGCAGCGTAGGAAACGGGGGCCGGGAGACCCAGTACTTC
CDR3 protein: CASSVGNGGRETQYF

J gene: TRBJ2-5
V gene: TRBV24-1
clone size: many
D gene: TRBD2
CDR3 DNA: TGTGCCACCAGTGATTACAGGACTAGCGGGAAAGAGACCCAGTACTTC
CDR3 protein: CATSDYRTSGKETQYF

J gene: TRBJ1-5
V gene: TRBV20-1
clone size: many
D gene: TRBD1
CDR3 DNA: TGCAGTGCATATACAGGGGGCAATCAGCCCCAGCATTTT
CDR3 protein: CSAYTGGNQPQHF

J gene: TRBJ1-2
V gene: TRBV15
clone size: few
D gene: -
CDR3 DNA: TGTGCCACCAGCAGGAGAGGGGTGTATGGCTACACCTTC
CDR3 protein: CATSRRGVYGYTF

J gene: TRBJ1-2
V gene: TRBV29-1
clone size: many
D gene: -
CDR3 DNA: TGCAGCGTTGAAGGTGGCTACACCTTC
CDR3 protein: CSVEGGYTF

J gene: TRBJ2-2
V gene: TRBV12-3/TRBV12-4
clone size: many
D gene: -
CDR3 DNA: TGTGCCAGCAGACAGACAGAGAAACCCACCGGGGAGCTGTTTTTT
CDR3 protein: CASRQTEKPTGELFF

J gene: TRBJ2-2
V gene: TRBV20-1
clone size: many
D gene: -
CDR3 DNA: TGCAGTGTGCCTGACACGAACACCGGGGAGCTGTTTTTT
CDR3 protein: CSVPDTNTGELFF

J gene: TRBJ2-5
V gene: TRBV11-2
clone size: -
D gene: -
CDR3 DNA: TGTGCCAGCAGCTTAGGTAGCCAGGGCGGAGAGACCCAGTACTTC
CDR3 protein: CASSLGSQGGETQYF

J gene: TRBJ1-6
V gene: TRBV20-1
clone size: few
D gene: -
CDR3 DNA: TGCAGTGCTAGTTACGGACAGAATAATTCACCCCTCCACTTT
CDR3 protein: CSASYGQNNSPLHF

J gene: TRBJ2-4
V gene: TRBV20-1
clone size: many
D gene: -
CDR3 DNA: TGCAGTGCTAGGGGTACAGGCGAAGATATAGCCAAAAACATTCAGTACTTC
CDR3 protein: CSARGTGEDIAKNIQYF

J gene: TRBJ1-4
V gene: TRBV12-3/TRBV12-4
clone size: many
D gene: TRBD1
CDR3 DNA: TGTGCCAGCAGTTTAGCTGGGACAGGGAAAGAAAAACTGTTTTTT
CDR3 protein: CASSLAGTGKEKLFF

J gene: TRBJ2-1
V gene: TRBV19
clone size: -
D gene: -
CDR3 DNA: TGTGCCAGTAGTTCCGCTCGGTTAGGAGCCTACAATGAGCAGTTCTTC
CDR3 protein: CASSSARLGAYNEQFF

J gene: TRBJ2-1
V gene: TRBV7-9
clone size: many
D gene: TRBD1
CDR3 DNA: TGTGCCAGCGGTGACAGGGTCAATGAGCAGTTCTTC
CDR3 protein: CASGDRVNEQFF

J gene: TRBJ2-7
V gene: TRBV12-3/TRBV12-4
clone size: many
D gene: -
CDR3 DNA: TGTGCCAGCAAGACTTTTCCCGGGGGATCCTACGAGCAGTACTTC
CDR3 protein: CASKTFPGGSYEQYF

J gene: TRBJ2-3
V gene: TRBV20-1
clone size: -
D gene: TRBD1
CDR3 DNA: TGCAGTGCGGACAGGGGGCCCCCAGATACGCAGTATTTT
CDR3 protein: CSADRGPPDTQYF